The subject of this entry is one T cell receptor (beta chain). V shed 0 bases and J shed 0 bases, with 8 bases lying between them. This CDR3 spans 15 amino acids. The germline gives CDR1 SGHTA, CDR2 FQGNSA. Runs used v3.0 of the immunoSEQ assay and were done at survey level. Some clones are missing from TCRdb's copy, which holds only in-frame ones; the method was immunoSEQ multiplex PCR. In the table there are fewer than 35,000 clones, 80% to 85% of which are singletons. The data were obtained in a study of long-term antiretroviral therapy in people with HIV. The source was unsorted PBMCs, collected 2.9 years after starting antiretroviral therapy. The TCR was taken from a man in his fifties or sixties with HIV. The chain couples TRBV7-2 to TRBJ1-2, with unresolved D. The CDR3 DNA follows: TGTGCCAGCAGCTTAGCGGCGTTTTCTAACTATGGCTACACCTTC. The encoded protein is CASSLAAFSNYGYTF.